The 4 T cell receptor beta chains below were found in one sample sequenced in a study of T cell changes during pregnancy in multiple sclerosis. Method: immunoSEQ multiplex PCR; TCRdb's copy keeps in-frame clones and lacks some. The data show approximately 50,000 clones, approximately 94% seen once. Sequenced material: CD4+ T cells from peripheral blood mononuclear cells, taken in the third trimester of pregnancy. The receptors shown here come from a female donor with multiple sclerosis, enrolled in a pregnancy study.

The genes are TRBV28 and TRBJ2-7, with TRBD2 matching over 9 bases. The germline V gene has CDR1 MDHEN and CDR2 SYDVKM. The CDR3 consists of 18 residues. V shed 3 bases and J 0 bases; nucleotides not matched to a gene: 12. In DNA form, the CDR3 reads TGTGCCAGCAGTTTGGGCGGGAGGGCCAAACCCGACTCCTACGAGCAGTACTTC. This sequence encodes CASSLGGRAKPDSYEQYF. Full variable domain (missing parts from reference TRBV28 and TRBJ2-7): DVKVTQSSRYLVKRTGEKVFLECVQDMDHENMFWYRQDPGLGLRLIYFSYDVKMKEKGDIPEGYSVSREKKERFSLILESASTNQTSMYLCASSLGGRAKPDSYEQYFGPGTRLTVT.

This chain links TRBV7-2 with TRBJ2-7, with 9 nucleotides matching TRBD2. The CDR3 is 18 residues long. Trimming cost V 3 bases and J 3 bases; bases outside gene matches: 15. Germline CDR1 is SGHTA and CDR2 is FQGNSA. The CDR3 DNA follows: TGTGCCAGCAGCTTCGTTGGCGGTGGTCTAGCGGGAAACTACGAGCAGTACTTC. Protein product: CASSFVGGGLAGNYEQYF.

The chain couples TRBV9 to TRBJ2-1; 7 bases are a match to TRBD2. Looked up from germline, CDR1 is SGDLS and CDR2 is YYNGEE. The CDR3 sequence is 15 residues long. The V gene end was trimmed by 4 bases and the J gene end by 0 bases; junction bases not matched to a gene: 4. The CDR3: CASSPRLASYNEQFF. CDR3 nucleotides: TGTGCCAGCAGCCCCCGACTAGCCTCCTACAATGAGCAGTTCTTC.

The genes are TRBV29-1 and TRBJ1-1; D unclear. CDR3 length: 13 residues. Germline CDR1 reads SQVTM; CDR2 reads ANQGSEA. V lost 4 bases, J lost 0 bases, and 9 bases lay in between. CDR3: CSVVPHLNTEAFF. Here the CDR3 DNA reads TGCAGCGTTGTTCCACATTTGAACACTGAAGCTTTCTTT.